This entry features one T cell receptor beta chain sequence. Its specificity is not known. Trimming shortened V by 8 bases and J by 2 bases, and 12 bases separated the two germline ends. From germline, CDR1 is SGHAT and CDR2 FQNNGV. The CDR3 totals 13 residues. Collection of lesional scalp punch biopsies and peripheral blood was performed in alopecia areata patients. Investigators sorted PBMCs to obtain both CD4+ and CD8+ T cells. As the sequencing template, cDNA was produced by extracting RNA and reverse transcribing it. Method: immunoSEQ multiplex PCR; TCRdb's copy keeps in-frame clones and lacks some. The sample lists about 140,000 clones, about 51% seen once, with more than 0.95% in the top ten. These data originate in a study of CD8+ T cells in alopecia areata. Across the study: Treated patients took oral tofacitinib at 5 to 10 mg twice daily.

Study-wide points: Resident alphabeta T-cell populations of normal skin are likewise subject to sequencing in scalp samples.

This sample comprised CD4+ T cells sorted from blood, obtained at week 0. The sequence was collected from a human donor with alopecia areata. The rearrangement joins TRBV11-2 to TRBJ1-1; maybe TRBD1 (6 bases). CDR3 sequence reads: CASSGHLNTEAFF. CDR3 sequence (DNA): TGTGCCAGCTCGGGACACCTCAACACTGAAGCTTTCTTT. Drawing the rest from reference TRBV11-2 and TRBJ1-1, the complete variable domain is EAGVAQSPRYKIIEKRQSVAFWCNPISGHATLYWYQQILGQGPKLLIQFQNNGVVDDSQLPKDRFSAERLKGVDSTLKIQPAKLEDSAVYLCASSGHLNTEAFFGQGTRLTVV.